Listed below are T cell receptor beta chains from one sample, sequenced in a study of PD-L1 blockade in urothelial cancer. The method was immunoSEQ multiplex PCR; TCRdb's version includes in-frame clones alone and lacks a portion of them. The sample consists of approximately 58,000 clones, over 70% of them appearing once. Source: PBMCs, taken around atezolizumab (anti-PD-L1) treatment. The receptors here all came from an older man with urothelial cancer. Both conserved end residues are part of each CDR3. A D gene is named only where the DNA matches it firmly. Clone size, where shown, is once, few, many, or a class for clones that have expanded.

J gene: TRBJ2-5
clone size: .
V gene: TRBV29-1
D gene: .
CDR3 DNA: TGCAGCGTTTCGGCAGGGCAAGAGACCCAGTACTTC
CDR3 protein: CSVSAGQETQYF

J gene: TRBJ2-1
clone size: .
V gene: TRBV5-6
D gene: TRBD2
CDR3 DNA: TGTGCCAGCAGCTCACTAGCGGGAGGGTACAATGAGCAGTTCTTC
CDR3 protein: CASSSLAGGYNEQFF

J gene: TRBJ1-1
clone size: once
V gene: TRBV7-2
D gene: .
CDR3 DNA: TGTGCCAGCAGCTTCCGGGGTTCGGGGGCTTTCTTT
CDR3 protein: CASSFRGSGAFF

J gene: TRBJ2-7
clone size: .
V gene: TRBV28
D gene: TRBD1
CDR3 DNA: TGTGCCAGTCTGGGACAGGGACGCTACGAGCAGTACTTC
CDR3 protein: CASLGQGRYEQYF

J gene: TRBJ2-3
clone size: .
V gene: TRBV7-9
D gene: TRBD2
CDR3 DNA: TGTGCCAGCAGCCTCACCAGCGGGAGAGCAGATACGCAGTATTTT
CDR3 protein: CASSLTSGRADTQYF

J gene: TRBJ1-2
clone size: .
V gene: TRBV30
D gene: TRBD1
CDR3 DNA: TGTGCCTGGAGAACAGGGGCAGGGACCCATGGCTACACCTTC
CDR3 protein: CAWRTGAGTHGYTF

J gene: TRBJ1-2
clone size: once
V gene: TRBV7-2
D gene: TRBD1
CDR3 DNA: TGTGCCAGCAGCTTCGGCAGGGGGCTTCATGGCTACACCTTC
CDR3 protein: CASSFGRGLHGYTF

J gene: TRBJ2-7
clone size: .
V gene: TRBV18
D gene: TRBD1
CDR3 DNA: TGTGCCAGCTCACCTACCGGGACAGGGGGCTGGTACGAGCAGTACTTC
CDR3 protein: CASSPTGTGGWYEQYF

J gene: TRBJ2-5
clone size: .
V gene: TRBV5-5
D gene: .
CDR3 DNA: TGTGCCAGCAGCCAAGACGCCCAGGGGAGAGAGACCCAGTACTTC
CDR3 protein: CASSQDAQGRETQYF

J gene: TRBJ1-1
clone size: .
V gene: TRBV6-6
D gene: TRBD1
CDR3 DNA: TGTGCCAGCAGTCCCACAGGGGAAGGATCTCGCACTGAAGCTTTCTTT
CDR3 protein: CASSPTGEGSRTEAFF

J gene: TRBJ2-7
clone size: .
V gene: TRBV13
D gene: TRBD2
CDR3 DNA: TGTGCCAGCAAGCTAGCGGGAGATTACGAGCAGTACTTC
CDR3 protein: CASKLAGDYEQYF

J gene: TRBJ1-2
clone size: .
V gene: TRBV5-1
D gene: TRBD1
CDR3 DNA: TGCGCCAGCAGCTGGGGACAGGGGATCTACACCTTC
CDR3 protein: CASSWGQGIYTF

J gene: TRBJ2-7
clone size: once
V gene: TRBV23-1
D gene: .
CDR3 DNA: TGCGCCAGCAGTCAATCAAAGGCAGGAGGTAATGCTGAGCAGTACTTC
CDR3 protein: CASSQSKAGGNAEQYF

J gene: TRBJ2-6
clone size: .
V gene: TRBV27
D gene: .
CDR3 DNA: TGTGCCAGCACGCGTCTTGGGGCCAACGTCCTGACTTTC
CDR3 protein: CASTRLGANVLTF

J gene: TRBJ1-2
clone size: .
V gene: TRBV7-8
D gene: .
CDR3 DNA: TGTGCCAGCAGCTCCCCTTATGGCTACACCTTC
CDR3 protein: CASSSPYGYTF

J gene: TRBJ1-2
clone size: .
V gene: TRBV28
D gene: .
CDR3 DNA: TGTGCCAGCAGTCAGGTGGGGCCCAACTATGGCTACACCTTC
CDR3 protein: CASSQVGPNYGYTF

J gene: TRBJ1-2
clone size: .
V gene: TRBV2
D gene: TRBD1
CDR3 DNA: TGTGCCAGCCAACACCGGGACAGGGGATATGGCTACACCTTC
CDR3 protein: CASQHRDRGYGYTF